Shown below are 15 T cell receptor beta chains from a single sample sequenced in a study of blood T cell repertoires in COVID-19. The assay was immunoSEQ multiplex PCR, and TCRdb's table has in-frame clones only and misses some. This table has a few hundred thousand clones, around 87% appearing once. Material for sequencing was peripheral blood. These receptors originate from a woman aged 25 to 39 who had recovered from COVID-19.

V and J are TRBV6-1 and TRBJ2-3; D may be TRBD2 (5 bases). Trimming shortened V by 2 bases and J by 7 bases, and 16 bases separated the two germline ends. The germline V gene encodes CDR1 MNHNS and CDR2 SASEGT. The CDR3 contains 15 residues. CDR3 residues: CASSETATNAHTQYF. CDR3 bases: TGTGCCAGCAGTGAAACAGCGACTAACGCCCATACGCAGTATTTT.

Written as DNA, the CDR3 is TGCGCCAGCAGACTGGAGACTTCACCCCTCCACTTT. It encodes CASRLETSPLHF. V usage is TRBV5-1 and J usage is TRBJ1-6; D gene ambiguous. The CDR3 is 12 residues long. Trimming cost V 5 bases and J 9 bases, with 9 bases left between them. Germline V lookup: CDR1 SGHRS, CDR2 YFSETQ. Supplemented by reference TRBV5-1 and TRBJ1-6, the full variable domain reads KAGVTQTPRYLIKTRGQQVTLSCSPISGHRSVSWYQQTPGQGLQFLFEYFSETQRNKGNFPGRFSGRQFSNSRSEMNVSTLELGDSALYLCASRLETSPLHFGNGTRLTVT.

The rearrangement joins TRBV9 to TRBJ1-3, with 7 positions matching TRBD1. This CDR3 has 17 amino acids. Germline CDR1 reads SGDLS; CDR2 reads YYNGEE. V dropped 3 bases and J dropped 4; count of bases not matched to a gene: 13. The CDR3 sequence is CASSERPLGQDGNTIYF. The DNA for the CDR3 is TGTGCCAGCAGCGAGAGGCCCCTCGGACAGGACGGAAACACCATATATTTT.

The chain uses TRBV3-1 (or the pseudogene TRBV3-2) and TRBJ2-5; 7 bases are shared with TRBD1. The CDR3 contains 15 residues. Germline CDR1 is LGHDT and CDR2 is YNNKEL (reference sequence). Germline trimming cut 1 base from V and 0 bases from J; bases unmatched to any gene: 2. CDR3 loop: CASSQGTGDQETQYF. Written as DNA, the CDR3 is TGTGCCAGCAGCCAAGGGACAGGCGACCAAGAGACCCAGTACTTC.

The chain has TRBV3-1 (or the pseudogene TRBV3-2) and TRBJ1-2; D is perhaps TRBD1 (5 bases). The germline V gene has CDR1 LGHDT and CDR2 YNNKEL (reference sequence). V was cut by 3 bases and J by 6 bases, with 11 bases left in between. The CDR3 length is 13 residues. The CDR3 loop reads CASSQRWGDGYTF. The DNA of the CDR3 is TGTGCCAGCAGCCAGCGTTGGGGCGATGGCTACACCTTC.

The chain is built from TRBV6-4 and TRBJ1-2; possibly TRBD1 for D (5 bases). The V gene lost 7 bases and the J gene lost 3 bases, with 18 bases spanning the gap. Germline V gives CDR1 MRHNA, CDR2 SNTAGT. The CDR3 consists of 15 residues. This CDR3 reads CASTPTIRAYYGYTF. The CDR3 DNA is TGTGCCAGCACCCCAACCATCAGGGCCTACTATGGCTACACCTTC.

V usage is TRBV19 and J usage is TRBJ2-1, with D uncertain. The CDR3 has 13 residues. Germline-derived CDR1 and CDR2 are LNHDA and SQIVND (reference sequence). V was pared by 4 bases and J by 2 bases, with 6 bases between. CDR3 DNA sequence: TGTGCCAGTAGTACACATACCTACAATGAGCAGTTCTTC. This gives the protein CASSTHTYNEQFF.

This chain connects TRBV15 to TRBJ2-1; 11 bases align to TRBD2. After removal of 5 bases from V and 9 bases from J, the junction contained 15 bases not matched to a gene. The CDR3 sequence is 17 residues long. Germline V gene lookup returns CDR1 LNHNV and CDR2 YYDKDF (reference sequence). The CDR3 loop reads CATSESSRLAGLIEQFF. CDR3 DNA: TGTGCCACCAGCGAGTCTTCGAGACTAGCGGGATTAATTGAGCAGTTCTTC.

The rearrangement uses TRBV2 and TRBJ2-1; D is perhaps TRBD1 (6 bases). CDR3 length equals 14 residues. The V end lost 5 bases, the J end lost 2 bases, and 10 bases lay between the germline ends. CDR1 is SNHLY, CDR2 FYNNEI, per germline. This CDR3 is CASSRGGPYNEQFF. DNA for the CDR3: TGTGCCAGCAGTCGTGGGGGCCCCTACAATGAGCAGTTCTTC.

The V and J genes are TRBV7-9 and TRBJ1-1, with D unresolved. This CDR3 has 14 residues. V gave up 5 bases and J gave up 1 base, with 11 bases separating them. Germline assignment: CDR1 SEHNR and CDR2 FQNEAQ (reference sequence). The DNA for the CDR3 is TGTGCCAGCAGCCAGTTGGGGAGGAACACTGAAGCTTTCTTT. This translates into CASSQLGRNTEAFF.

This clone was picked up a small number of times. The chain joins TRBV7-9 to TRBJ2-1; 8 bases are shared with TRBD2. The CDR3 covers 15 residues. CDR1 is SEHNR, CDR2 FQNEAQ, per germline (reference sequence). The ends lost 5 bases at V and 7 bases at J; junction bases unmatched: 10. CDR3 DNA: TGTGCCAGCAGCCAGTGGAGCGGGAGTGGGAATGAGCAGTTCTTC. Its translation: CASSQWSGSGNEQFF.

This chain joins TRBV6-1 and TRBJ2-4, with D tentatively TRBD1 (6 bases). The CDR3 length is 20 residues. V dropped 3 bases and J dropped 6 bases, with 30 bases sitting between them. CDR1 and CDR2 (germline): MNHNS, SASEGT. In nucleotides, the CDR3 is TGTGCCAGCAGTGAGAGACAGGCGGCGGGTATTGGTACTTTCAGAAACATTCAGTACTTC. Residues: CASSERQAAGIGTFRNIQYF.

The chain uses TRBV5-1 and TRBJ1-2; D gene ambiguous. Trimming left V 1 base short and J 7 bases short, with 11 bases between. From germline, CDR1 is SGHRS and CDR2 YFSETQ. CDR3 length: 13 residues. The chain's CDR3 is CASSLSQAGGYTF. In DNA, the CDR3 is TGCGCCAGCAGCTTGAGTCAGGCGGGTGGCTACACCTTC.

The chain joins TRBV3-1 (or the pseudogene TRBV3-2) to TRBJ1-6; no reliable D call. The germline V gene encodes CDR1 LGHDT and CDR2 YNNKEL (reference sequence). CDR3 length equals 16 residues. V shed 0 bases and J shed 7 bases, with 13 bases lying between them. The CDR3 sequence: CASSQDFRGGNSPLHF. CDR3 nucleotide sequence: TGTGCCAGCAGCCAAGATTTCCGGGGAGGCAATTCACCCCTCCACTTT.

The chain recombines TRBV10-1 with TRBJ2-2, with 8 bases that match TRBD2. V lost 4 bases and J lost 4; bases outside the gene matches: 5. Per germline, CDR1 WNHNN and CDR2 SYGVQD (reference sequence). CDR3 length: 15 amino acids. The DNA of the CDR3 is TGCGCCAGCAGTGGCCCGGGGGGGCCCACCGGGGAGCTGTTTTTT. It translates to CASSGPGGPTGELFF.